This T cell receptor (beta chain) was observed in a study of blood T cells in healthy people across ages. V lost 4 bases to trimming and J lost 1 base; unmatched junction nucleotides: 4. Per the germline V gene, CDR1 is ENHRY and CDR2 is SYGVKD. This CDR3 spans 15 amino acids. With a J-beta primer mix and a sample-barcoded 5' primer, a second PCR ran roughly 6 to 11 cycles. MiXCR, run by TCRdb on the 5' RACE reads, gives a single entry per CDR3 protein. Here the sample spans over a million distinct CDR3 sequences, approximately 63% being singletons. Material: blood. This sequence joins TRBV10-3 and TRBJ2-3, with 8 bases fitting TRBD1. The TCR sequence derives from a man younger than 30 in good health. The CDR3 loop reads CAISAAGQGTDTQYF. In DNA, the CDR3 is TGTGCCATCAGTGCTGCGGGACAGGGCACAGATACGCAGTATTTT.